Following are 21 T cell receptor beta chains from one sample sequenced in a study of PD-1 blockade in classical Hodgkin lymphoma. Data came from immunoSEQ multiplex PCR; TCRdb stores just in-frame clones and leaves some out. In the table there are 100,000 to 120,000 clones, approximately 89% of which are singletons. Stated time point: cycle 4 day 1 (C4D1), after 6 weeks of nivolumab. Patients all relapsed after autologous stem cell transplantation, and there was variation in brentuximab vedotin exposure. The material was peripheral blood mononuclear cells (PBMCs), obtained before the fourth cycle of nivolumab. All receptors derive from a human donor with classical Hodgkin lymphoma.

The V gene is TRBV4-3, the J gene TRBJ2-7; D tentatively fits TRBD1 or TRBD2 (6 bases each). Germline CDR1 is LGHNA and CDR2 is YSLEER. CDR3 length equals 16 residues. The V end lost 1 base, the J end lost 5 bases, and 18 bases lay between the germline ends. This CDR3 is CASSQGRGQNPHEQYF. The CDR3 coding sequence is TGCGCCAGCAGCCAAGGGAGGGGACAAAATCCCCACGAGCAGTACTTC.

The chain uses TRBV10-1 and TRBJ2-2, with unresolved D. The CDR3 consists of 15 residues. Per germline, CDR1 WNHNN and CDR2 SYGVQD (reference sequence). Between the trimmed V and J ends, which lost 0 bases and 1 base, there was a span of 6 bases. The CDR3 protein is CASSESIGNTGELFF. CDR3 nucleotide sequence: TGCGCCAGCAGTGAGTCAATAGGGAACACCGGGGAGCTGTTTTTT.

This clone was detected only once. The chain combines TRBV5-1 with TRBJ2-3; 7 positions agree with TRBD1. CDR3 length: 15 amino acids. CDR1 and CDR2 (germline): SGHRS, YFSETQ. The V and J ends lost 0 bases and 4 bases, in that order; junction bases with no gene match: 5. CDR3 DNA: TGCGCCAGCAGCTTGGGAGGGGGCGAAGCAGATACGCAGTATTTT. Its protein product is CASSLGGGEADTQYF. The complete variable domain, with remaining parts taken from reference TRBV5-1 and TRBJ2-3, reads KAGVTQTPRYLIKTRGQQVTLSCSPISGHRSVSWYQQTPGQGLQFLFEYFSETQRNKGNFPGRFSGRQFSNSRSEMNVSTLELGDSALYLCASSLGGGEADTQYFGPGTRLTVL.

This clone was recorded once. V usage is TRBV11-2 and J usage is TRBJ2-1; 10 bases are a match to TRBD2. CDR1 and CDR2 (germline): SGHAT, FQNNGV. This CDR3 is built from 16 residues. V was pared by 5 bases and J by 3 bases, with 7 bases of the junction left unmatched. CDR3 nucleotides: TGTGCCAGCAGCGGAACGACTAGCGGGTACTACAATGAGCAGTTCTTC. As protein: CASSGTTSGYYNEQFF.

This clone has only one observation. V gene TRBV4-2 combines with J gene TRBJ2-3, with 9 bases aligning to TRBD2. The CDR3 is 18 amino acids. The germline CDR1 and CDR2 sequences are LGHNA and YNFKEQ. V shed 2 bases, J shed 2 bases, and the junction held 11 bases outside the gene matches. CDR3 region: CASSQKPGLAADTDTQYF. The CDR3 DNA follows: TGTGCCAGCAGCCAAAAGCCGGGACTAGCAGCCGACACAGATACGCAGTATTTT.

This chain joins TRBV28 and TRBJ2-5; 12 bases are a match to TRBD2. V dropped 4 bases and J dropped 2; count of bases not matched to a gene: 8. Per the germline V gene, CDR1 is MDHEN and CDR2 is SYDVKM. The CDR3 has 17 amino acids. CDR3 amino acids: CASSSRTSGILQETQYF. The CDR3 DNA reads TGTGCCAGCAGTTCACGGACTAGCGGGATACTACAAGAGACCCAGTACTTC.

The V call is TRBV7-2, the J call TRBJ2-5; D gene uncertain. The CDR3 runs 15 residues. Trimming removed 3 bases at V and 5 bases at J, with 16 bases between. CDR1 SGHTA and CDR2 FQGNSA come from the germline V gene. CDR3 region: CASSFDFNTRETQYF. The CDR3 DNA reads as TGTGCCAGCAGCTTCGACTTTAATACGAGGGAGACCCAGTACTTC.

The chain couples TRBV15 to TRBJ2-3; 9 nucleotides line up with TRBD2. Germline values: CDR1 LNHNV, CDR2 YYDKDF (reference sequence). CDR3 length: 18 residues. V was pared by 0 bases and J by 1 base, with 8 bases of the junction left unmatched. The chain's CDR3 is CATSRDGGAGGGTDTQYF. CDR3 coding DNA: TGTGCCACCAGCAGAGATGGCGGGGCGGGAGGGGGCACAGATACGCAGTATTTT.

This clone came up once. DNA for the CDR3: TGTGCCAGCAGCTTAGGAGGGGAAGGCAATCAGCCCCAGCATTTT. Translated, it gives CASSLGGEGNQPQHF. The rearrangement uses TRBV7-9 and TRBJ1-5; D might be TRBD1 (5 bases). Germline CDR1 SEHNR, CDR2 FQNEAQ (reference sequence). This CDR3 has 15 residues. Trimming removed 1 base at V and 2 bases at J, with 9 bases between.

The chain joins TRBV6-1 to TRBJ2-7, with 10 bases identical to TRBD1. CDR1 and CDR2 from the germline V gene are MNHNS and SASEGT. After removal of 5 bases from V and 1 base from J, the junction contained 5 bases not matched to a gene. The CDR3 is 15 residues long. The CDR3 loop reads CASSLPGQGSYEQYF. The DNA for the CDR3 is TGTGCCAGCAGTTTGCCGGGACAGGGGTCCTACGAGCAGTACTTC.

This clone was seen only once. J is TRBJ2-5 and V is TRBV6-5; D gene unclear. Deletions cut 2 bases from V and 9 bases from J, with 19 bases between. CDR1 and CDR2 from the germline V gene are MNHEY and SVGAGI. This CDR3 region has 15 residues. The CDR3 coding sequence is TGTGCCAGCAGTTACGAGAGGAAGGGTGGTGGGGCCCAGTACTTC. It is translated as CASSYERKGGGAQYF.

There are a few counts of this clone. This sequence joins TRBV19 and TRBJ1-1, with D hard to call. Germline V gene data show CDR1 as LNHDA and CDR2 as SQIVND (reference sequence). This CDR3 has 16 residues. V lost 5 bases and J 1 base, leaving 17 bases between the germline ends. The chain's CDR3 is CASSSAREGSNTEAFF. The CDR3 DNA sequence: TGTGCCAGTAGTTCGGCAAGGGAAGGGTCGAACACTGAAGCTTTCTTT. The full variable domain, in which reference TRBV19 and TRBJ1-1 provide the parts outside the CDR3, is DGGITQSPKYLFRKEGQNVTLSCEQNLNHDAMYWYRQDPGQGLRLIYYSQIVNDFQKGDIAEGYSVSREKKESFPLTVTSAQKNPTAFYLCASSSAREGSNTEAFFGQGTRLTVV.

A word on this clone: Other DNA sequences of this sample code for an identical CDR3. V and J are TRBV6-1 and TRBJ1-5; D perhaps matches TRBD1 (6 bases). The germline V and J ends were trimmed by 8 bases and 3 bases, with 11 bases remaining between them. Per the germline V gene, CDR1 is MNHNS and CDR2 is SASEGT. The CDR3 extends over 13 amino acids. In nucleotides, the CDR3 is TGTGCCAGCCGACAGGTGAACAATCAGCCCCAGCATTTT. Its translation: CASRQVNNQPQHF.

The chain combines TRBV9 with TRBJ2-1, with D perhaps matching TRBD1 (5 bases). The V gene's germline CDR1 is SGDLS and CDR2 YYNGEE. The V end lost 0 bases, the J end lost 4 bases, and 8 bases lay between the germline ends. CDR3 length: 14 residues. CDR3 sequence (DNA): TGTGCCAGCAGCGTAGGCGACAGTTACAATGAGCAGTTCTTC. Protein: CASSVGDSYNEQFF.

The rearrangement joins TRBV19 to TRBJ2-2, with D tentatively TRBD2 (5 bases). This CDR3 contains 14 residues. Germline CDR1 and CDR2: LNHDA and SQIVND (reference sequence). V was trimmed by 6 bases and J by 5 bases, leaving 13 bases between them. The CDR3 protein is CASSPRTATGELFF. In DNA, the CDR3 is TGTGCCAGTAGCCCTCGGACTGCAACCGGGGAGCTGTTTTTT.

The chain combines TRBV28 with TRBJ2-2, with D perhaps TRBD2 (5 bases). Germline values: CDR1 MDHEN, CDR2 SYDVKM. Trimming left V 3 bases short and J 4 bases short, with 9 bases between. The CDR3 totals 14 residues. CDR3 coding DNA: TGTGCCAGCAGTTTCTTACGGGGCACCGGGGAGCTGTTTTTT. Amino acids: CASSFLRGTGELFF.

The rearrangement joins TRBV5-1 to TRBJ1-2; the D is unclear. There are 12 residues in the CDR3. V was cut by 0 bases and J by 3 bases, with 3 bases left in between. Germline CDR1 SGHRS, CDR2 YFSETQ. The CDR3 loop is CASSLGDYGYTF. The CDR3 bases are TGCGCCAGCAGCTTGGGAGACTATGGCTACACCTTC.

The rearrangement uses TRBV7-6 and TRBJ2-3; 7 bases agree with TRBD1. J lost 4 bases, V lost 6 bases, and 10 bases had no gene match. The CDR3 totals 15 residues. Germline V CDR1 and CDR2: SGHVS, FNYEAQ. CDR3 sequence (DNA): TGTGCCAGCAGACCAACAGGGGTCGGGCCAGATACGCAGTATTTT. Translating gives CASRPTGVGPDTQYF.

The chain is built from TRBV28 and TRBJ2-7, with D maybe TRBD1 (6 bases). The CDR3 covers 15 residues. Trimming shortened V by 6 bases and J by 7 bases, and 22 bases separated the two germline ends. The germline V gene encodes CDR1 MDHEN and CDR2 SYDVKM. The CDR3: CASSPPSPRGWEQYF. Here the CDR3 DNA reads TGTGCCAGCAGCCCCCCGAGTCCCAGGGGTTGGGAGCAGTACTTC.

This chain connects TRBV5-1 to TRBJ2-1, with TRBD2 matching 10 bases. Germline assignment: CDR1 SGHRS and CDR2 YFSETQ. V lost 4 bases, J lost 3 bases, and 7 bases stayed unmatched. The CDR3 is 16 residues long. DNA of the CDR3: TGCGCCAGCAGCCCGCGGACTAGCGGCTGCTACAATGAGCAGTTCTTC. Its protein is CASSPRTSGCYNEQFF.

The chain is built from TRBV5-4 and TRBJ2-7, with D perhaps assigned TRBD1 or TRBD2 (5 bases each). Trimming removed 5 bases at V and 4 bases at J, with 16 bases between. This CDR3 has 14 amino acids. Germline V CDR1 and CDR2: SGHNT, YYREEE (reference sequence). CDR3 residues: CASSPGTEPYEQYF. The CDR3 bases are TGTGCCAGCAGTCCCGGGACGGAGCCATACGAGCAGTACTTC.